This T cell receptor (beta chain) appears in the sequencing data of a study of radiation and T cells in renal cell carcinoma. In its sample, this clone was seen once. V trimming: 5 bases; J trimming: 1 base; junction bases outside the gene matches: 11. The CDR3 extends over 18 amino acids. The germline V gene encodes CDR1 MGHRA and CDR2 YSYEKL. Profiled with immunoSEQ multiplex PCR; TCRdb holds only in-frame clones, not every one. Of more than 100,000 clones listed, around 90% were seen once; the top ten hold nearly 6%. Regarding time point: blood 2 weeks post-SBRT. The treatment is: 15 Gy SBRT to primary tumor, nephrectomy 4 weeks later.

This clonotype was obtained from a woman aged 70-85 years with renal cell carcinoma. Sequencing was performed on blood, taken from a patient whose treatment included radiotherapy and nephrectomy. The chain combines TRBV4-1 with TRBJ1-4; 9 bases fit TRBD1. The CDR3 sequence is CASSSTRDRVGTNEKLFF. In nucleotides, the CDR3 is TGCGCCAGCAGCTCCACCCGGGACAGGGTAGGAACTAATGAAAAACTGTTTTTT.